What follows is one TCR beta chain and its context. This clone was observed a few times. It has no known antigen specificity. Base qualities are not recorded, but no much larger clone differs from it by a single base. The entire isolated RNA was reverse transcribed using the High Capacity cDNA Reverse Transcription Kit, and thus expressed TCRB transcripts were sequenced. For stem cell-like memory T cell samples, survey-depth immunoSEQ sequencing was used, averaging approximately 1 million total reads per sample. Sorted cells were lysed in RLT buffer and RNA was extracted with DNase-treated RNeasy Micro or Mini kits, depending on cell number. Each cell subset was processed separately to prevent cross-contamination, with patient and healthy donor samples processed together. Using the immunoSEQ multiplex PCR, TCRB sequences were amplified from cDNA into 87-bp fragments spanning the CDR3 region. The amplicons were sequenced using the Illumina HiSeq platform. In the paper's pipeline: Synthetic template baselines were used to correct PCR bias computationally, reads within Hamming distance 2 were collapsed, and singletons that could not be merged were discarded. Reads were aligned to IMGT to assign V, D and J genes, CDR3 length, and insertions or deletions at six rearrangement sites. Within each subset, clonotype counts were normalized to sorted cell number, and only after that were true diversity and Gini coefficients computed with the tcR R package. The overlap coefficient, calculated on TCRB nucleotide sequences, was used to quantify repertoire sharing. TCRdb obtained this table from immuneACCESS and retained in-frame rearrangements with V and J assigned. These tables miss some clones; where compared with another copy, unresolved V genes account for less than half of the shortfall, and the remainder is unexplained. V, J and clone size are those of that table, while D and trimming were read from the DNA. Here the sample has around 21,000 clones; around 50% occur a single time. Approximately 0.44% of the sample belongs to the ten largest clones.

Each donor gave one peripheral blood draw, roughly 120 mL on average, collected into heparinised tubes. A BD FACSAria II and a panel including CD45RO, CCR7, CD25, CD127, CD95 and CD27 were used to sort naive, central memory, regulatory and stem cell-like memory CD4+ T cells. Purity was above 95% for every sorted population. PBMCs were separated immediately by Lymphoprep density gradient centrifugation and were stained directly, without being cultured. So that batch effects would be minimized, each experiment stained and sorted samples in pairs, pairing one healthy donor with one patient. The germline V gene encodes CDR1 MGHRA and CDR2 YSYEKL. V drops 4 bases and J drops 0 bases, leaving 13 bases in between. The CDR3, from cysteine to phenylalanine, totals 17 residues. The retained sequence is limited to the CDR3, 51 bases, with the frame set at the first base. These data originate in a study of beta chain features in type 1 diabetes (dated by TCRdb to 2017 to 2018). Background for the entire study: Mean age, gender distribution, total cell number and subset yield did not differ between patients and healthy donors. A total of 100 million to 140 million sorted cells were examined across all samples, and the number of cells per subset was strongly correlated with RNA yield. The study compared the TCRB repertoires of sorted circulating CD4+ T cell subsets in recently diagnosed type 1 diabetes patients with those in matched healthy donors. Naive and central memory subsets were obtained from all 28 donors, but regulatory and stem cell-like memory subsets were isolated from only 8 patients and roughly eight healthy donors. What the study reported, not specific to this receptor: Because the HLA sub-analyses included only small numbers of individuals, any influence of HLA type on TCRB rearrangement was left unresolved. Sequencing cDNA rather than genomic DNA could over-represent highly expressing activated cells, although activation and CD3 levels did not differ between groups. Patients with type 1 diabetes made fewer insertions and deleted more nucleotides at VDJ recombination sites, implying thymic rearrangement abnormalities. PCR may preferentially amplify shorter templates, but because patient and control samples were amplified and corrected together, any resulting skew would affect both groups equally. Naive, central memory and regulatory TCRB repertoires appeared more similar among patients than among healthy donors. In all four CD4+ subsets, TCRB CDR3 length was moderately but significantly shorter in type 1 diabetes patients.

The TCR sequence derives from a man between 18 and 35 years old in good health. Sequenced material: stem cell memory CD4+ T cells from blood. Reading the label with the study, this specimen's cell subset or site is: stem cell-like memory CD4+ T cells. The V and J segments used are TRBV4-1 and TRBJ2-6; no D gene can be assigned with confidence. DNA sequence: TGCGCCAGCAGCCCCCTCCCCTCTAGCTCTGGGGCCAACGTCCTGACTTTC. Its product reads: CASSPLPSSSGANVLTF.